This TCR beta chain was captured in a study of T cell repertoires in cytomegalovirus infection. For the study at large: CMV epitopes in the study were HLA-C-restricted (recently identified) and HLA-B-restricted (well studied). Shared public TCR beta signatures pointed to both CMV infection and a matching HLA type. Study-level results: Cumulative frequency (of public TCR beta family members) identified carriers of CMV plus the relevant HLA.

As to this clonotype: Its antigen is currently unknown.

CDR1 DFQATT and CDR2 SNEGSKA come from the germline V gene (reference sequence). This CDR3 has 16 amino acids. V shed 5 bases and J 5 bases; nucleotides not matched to a gene: 11. TCRdb ran MiXCR on the reads and lists one entry per CDR3 protein. The sample shows some 800,000 distinct CDR3 sequences, approximately 32% of them seen only once. The sample consisted of cultured CD8+ T cells from PBMCs, taken from culture after CMV antigen stimulation. This TCR was sampled from a human donor in good health (CMV status not recorded). Some clones in this sample may be carry-over from other donors' samples. This chain connects TRBV20-1 to TRBJ2-3; 12 bases match TRBD2. This chain's CDR3 is CSAPSGTSGLQDTQYF. In DNA form, the CDR3 reads TGCAGTGCTCCCTCGGGGACTAGCGGGCTCCAAGATACGCAGTATTTT.